The clone carrying this T cell receptor beta chain was recorded many times. This record belongs to a study of regulatory T cells in long-lasting Graves disease. This CDR3 region has 16 residues. With 3 bases clipped from V and 5 bases from J, the junction kept 5 bases outside the gene matches. Germline CDR1 reads SGHKS; CDR2 reads YYEKEE (reference sequence). The sample's time point: newly diagnosed GD, antithyroid drugs for less than 3 months. PBMC RNA was the source of the TCR library. In building TCR beta libraries, iRepertoire HTBI primers were used together with Arm-PCR of CDR3 regions. TCRdb analysed the multiplex PCR reads with MiXCR anew, one entry per CDR3 protein. Among hundreds of thousands of distinct CDR3 sequences listed, roughly 16% were seen once. A further study also used this sample, focusing on T cells in Graves' hyperthyroidism and ophthalmopathy. From that paper: Used for diagnoses were clinical symptoms, serum thyroxine and TRAb, thyroid ultrasound and orbital computed tomography.

This rearrangement joins TRBV5-5 to TRBJ2-3, with 14 positions matching TRBD2. Specimen: peripheral blood mononuclear cells (PBMCs), collected at new diagnosis, from a patient treated with antithyroid drugs. The receptor's source is a man aged 18 to 29 with Graves disease. CDR3 in DNA: TGTGCCAGCAGCTCGGGACTAGCGGGAGTAAAAGATACGCAGTATTTT. Amino acids: CASSSGLAGVKDTQYF.